The clone carrying this T cell receptor beta chain turned up a few times. Its target is unknown. Sequencing used immunoSEQ multiplex PCR; TCRdb keeps in-frame clones, though not all of them. The sample lists 70,000 or so clones; around 84% were seen once. The data were obtained in a study of PD-L1 blockade in urothelial cancer. Overall study context: Bladder-origin urothelial cancer in males covered about nine tenths of the roughly 30 patients.

General study points: Pretreatment blood TCR clonality under the median forecast improved survival.

The clonotype comes from a man aged 65 to 79 with urothelial cancer. The input for sequencing was PBMCs, taken around atezolizumab (anti-PD-L1) treatment.

The CDR3 loop is CASSGWGGGYEQYF. The CDR3 bases are TGTGCCAGCAGTGGCTGGGGAGGGGGATACGAGCAGTACTTC. The chain uses TRBV6-1 and TRBJ2-7, with D perhaps matching TRBD2 (7 bases). Trimming left V 4 bases short and J 4 bases short, with 14 bases between. Looked up from germline, CDR1 is MNHNS and CDR2 is SASEGT. The CDR3 runs 14 residues.